In its sample, the clone carrying this T cell receptor (beta chain) was seen once. The antigen is not known. The data were obtained in a study of cytomegalovirus exposure and HLA in healthy donors. Study results and caveats: Data from an earlier analysis indicated that most TCR beta V segments were productive either about 90% or about 30% of the time. TCR beta sequences reportedly predicted the HLA-A and HLA-B alleles of most subjects accurately. Reported results showed that the classifier diagnosed cytomegalovirus status with high specificity and sensitivity.

The CDR3 has 16 residues. Looked up from germline, CDR1 is SGHTS and CDR2 is YDEGEE. V lost 4 bases and J lost 3, with 17 bases in between. A multiplex PCR was run with 60 Vbeta primers and 13 Jbeta primers. The repertoire was sequenced with immunoSEQ multiplex PCR; TCRdb's copy has only in-frame clones and lacks some. This sample has 130,000 or so clones; roughly 80% occur once, and the top ten carry 0.75% to 0.95%. The chain carries TRBV5-8 and TRBJ1-3; D perhaps matches TRBD1 (6 bases). Source material: PBMCs. The receptor was isolated from a woman in her sixties or seventies in good health and CMV-seronegative. CDR3 coding DNA: TGTGCCAGCAGCCCTACAGGGTTAGCGTATGGAAACACCATATATTTT. As protein: CASSPTGLAYGNTIYF. The full variable domain, completed using reference TRBV5-8 and TRBJ1-3, is EAGVTQSPTHLIKTRGQQATLRCSPISGHTSVYWYQQALGLGLQFLLWYDEGEERNRGNFPPRFSGRQFPNYSSELNVNALELEDSALYLCASSPTGLAYGNTIYFGEGSWLTVV.